The present T cell receptor beta chain was sequenced within a study of blood T cell repertoires in COVID-19. Across the study: Acute-phase and convalescent COVID-19 samples originated in the United States, Italy and Spain.

Original data processing: Cell counts per sample came from amplifying reference gene primers. Profiling relied on immunoSEQ multiplex PCR, and the TCRdb table lists in-frame clones only, not all of them. Clone size and V and J calls were adopted from that table, with D and trimming inferred from the DNA. The table includes 45,000 to 55,000 clones, under 70% detected once. The clonotype comes from a woman between 70 and 85 years old with acute or convalescent COVID-19. Material: peripheral blood.

In DNA form, the CDR3 reads TGTGCCAGCAGCATACTCCCGGACAGGGGGCTCGAGCAGTACTTC. Protein: CASSILPDRGLEQYF. This sequence joins TRBV6-2 or TRBV6-3 and TRBJ2-7, with 11 bases fitting TRBD1. Trimming removed 6 bases from V and 6 bases from J; junction bases left unmatched: 10. The CDR3 is 15 residues long. Germline CDR1 reads MNHEY; CDR2 reads SVGEGT.